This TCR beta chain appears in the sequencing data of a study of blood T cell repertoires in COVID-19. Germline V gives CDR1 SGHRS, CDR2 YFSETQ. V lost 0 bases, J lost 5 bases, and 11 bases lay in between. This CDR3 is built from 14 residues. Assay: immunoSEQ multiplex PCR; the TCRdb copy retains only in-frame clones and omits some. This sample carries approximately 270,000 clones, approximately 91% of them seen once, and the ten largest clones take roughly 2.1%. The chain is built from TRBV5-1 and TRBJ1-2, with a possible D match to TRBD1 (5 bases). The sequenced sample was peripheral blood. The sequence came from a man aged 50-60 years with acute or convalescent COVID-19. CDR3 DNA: TGCGCCAGCAGCTTGGCCATGACAGAATATGGCTACACCTTC. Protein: CASSLAMTEYGYTF.